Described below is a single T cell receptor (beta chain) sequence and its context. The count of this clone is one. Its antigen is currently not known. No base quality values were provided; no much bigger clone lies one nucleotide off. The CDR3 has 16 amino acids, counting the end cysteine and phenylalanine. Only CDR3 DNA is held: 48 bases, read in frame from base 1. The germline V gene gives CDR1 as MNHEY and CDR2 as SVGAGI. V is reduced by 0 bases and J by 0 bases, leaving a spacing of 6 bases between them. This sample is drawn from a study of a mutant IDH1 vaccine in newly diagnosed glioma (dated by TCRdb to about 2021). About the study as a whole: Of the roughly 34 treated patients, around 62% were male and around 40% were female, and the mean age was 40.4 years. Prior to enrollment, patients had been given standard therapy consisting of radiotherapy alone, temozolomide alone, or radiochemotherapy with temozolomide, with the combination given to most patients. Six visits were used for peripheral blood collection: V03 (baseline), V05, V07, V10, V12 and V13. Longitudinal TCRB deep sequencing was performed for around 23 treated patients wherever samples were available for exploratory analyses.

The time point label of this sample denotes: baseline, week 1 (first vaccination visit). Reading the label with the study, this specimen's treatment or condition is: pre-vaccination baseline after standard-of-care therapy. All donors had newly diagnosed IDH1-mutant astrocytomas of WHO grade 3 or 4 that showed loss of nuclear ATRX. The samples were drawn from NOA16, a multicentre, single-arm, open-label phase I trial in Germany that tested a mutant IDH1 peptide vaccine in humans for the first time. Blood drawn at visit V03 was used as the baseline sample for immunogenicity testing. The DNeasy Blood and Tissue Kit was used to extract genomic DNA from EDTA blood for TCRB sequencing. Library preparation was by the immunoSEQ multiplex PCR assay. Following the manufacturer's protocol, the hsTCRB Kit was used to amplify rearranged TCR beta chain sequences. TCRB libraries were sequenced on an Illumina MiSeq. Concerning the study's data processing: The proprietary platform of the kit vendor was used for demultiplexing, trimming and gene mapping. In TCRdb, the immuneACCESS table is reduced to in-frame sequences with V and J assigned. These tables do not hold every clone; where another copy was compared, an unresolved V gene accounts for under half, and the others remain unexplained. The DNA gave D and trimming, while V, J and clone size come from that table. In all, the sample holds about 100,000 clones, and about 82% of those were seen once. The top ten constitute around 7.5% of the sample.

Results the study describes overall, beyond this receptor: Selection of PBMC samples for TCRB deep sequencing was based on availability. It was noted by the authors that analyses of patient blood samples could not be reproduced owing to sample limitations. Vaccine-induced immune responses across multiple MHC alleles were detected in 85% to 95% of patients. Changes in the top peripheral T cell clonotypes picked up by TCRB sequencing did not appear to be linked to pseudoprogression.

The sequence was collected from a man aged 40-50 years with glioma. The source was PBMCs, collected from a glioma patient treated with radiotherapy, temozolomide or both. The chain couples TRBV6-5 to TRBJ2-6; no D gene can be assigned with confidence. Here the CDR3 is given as CASSYSRLSGANVLTF. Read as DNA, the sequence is TGTGCCAGCAGTTACTCGAGGCTCTCTGGGGCCAACGTCCTGACTTTC.